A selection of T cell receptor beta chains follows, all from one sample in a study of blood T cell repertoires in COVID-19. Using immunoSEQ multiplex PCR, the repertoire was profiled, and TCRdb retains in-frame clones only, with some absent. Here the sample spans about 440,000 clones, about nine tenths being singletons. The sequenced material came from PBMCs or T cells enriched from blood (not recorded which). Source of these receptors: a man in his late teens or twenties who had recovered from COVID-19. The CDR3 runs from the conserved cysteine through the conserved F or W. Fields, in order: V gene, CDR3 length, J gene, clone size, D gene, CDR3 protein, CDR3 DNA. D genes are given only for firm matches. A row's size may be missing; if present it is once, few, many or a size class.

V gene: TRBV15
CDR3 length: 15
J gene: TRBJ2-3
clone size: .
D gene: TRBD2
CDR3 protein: CATSGGRVGTDTQYF
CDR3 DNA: TGTGCCACCAGCGGCGGGAGGGTGGGCACAGATACGCAGTATTTT

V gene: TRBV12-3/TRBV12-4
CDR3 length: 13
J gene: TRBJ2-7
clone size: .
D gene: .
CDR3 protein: CASSMAQNLEQYF
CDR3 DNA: TGTGCCAGCTCCATGGCACAAAACCTCGAGCAGTACTTC

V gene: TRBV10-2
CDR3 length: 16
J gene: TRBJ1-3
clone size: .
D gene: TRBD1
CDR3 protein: CASNRDREEDENTIYF
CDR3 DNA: TGCGCCAGCAATCGGGACAGGGAGGAGGATGAAAACACCATATATTTT

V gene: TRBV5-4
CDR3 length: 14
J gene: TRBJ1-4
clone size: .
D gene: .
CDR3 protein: CASSPGTGNEKLFF
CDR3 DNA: TGTGCCAGCAGCCCCGGGACTGGCAATGAAAAACTGTTTTTT

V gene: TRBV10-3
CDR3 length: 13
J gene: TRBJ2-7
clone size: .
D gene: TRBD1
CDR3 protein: CAIGGQGTYEQYF
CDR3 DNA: TGTGCCATCGGAGGACAGGGGACCTACGAGCAGTACTTC

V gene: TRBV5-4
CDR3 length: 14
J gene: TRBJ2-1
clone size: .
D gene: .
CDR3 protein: CASSLVLGGNEQFF
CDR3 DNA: TGTGCCAGCAGCTTAGTGTTGGGAGGCAATGAGCAGTTCTTC

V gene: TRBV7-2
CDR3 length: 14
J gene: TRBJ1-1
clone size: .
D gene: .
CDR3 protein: CASSFRGANTEAFF
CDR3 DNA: TGTGCCAGCAGCTTTCGGGGGGCCAACACTGAAGCTTTCTTT

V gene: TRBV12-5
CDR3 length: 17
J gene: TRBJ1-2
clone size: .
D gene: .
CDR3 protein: CASGLPRKTDSNYGYTF
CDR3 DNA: TGTGCTAGTGGTTTGCCCCGTAAGACAGACTCTAACTATGGCTACACCTTC

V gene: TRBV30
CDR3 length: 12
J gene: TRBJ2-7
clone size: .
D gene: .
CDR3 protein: CAWSGEAYEQYF
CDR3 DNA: TGTGCCTGGAGTGGAGAGGCCTACGAGCAGTACTTC

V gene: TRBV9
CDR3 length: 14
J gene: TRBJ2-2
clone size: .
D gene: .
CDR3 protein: CASSAQGNTGELFF
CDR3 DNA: TGTGCCAGCAGCGCACAGGGAAACACCGGGGAGCTGTTTTTT

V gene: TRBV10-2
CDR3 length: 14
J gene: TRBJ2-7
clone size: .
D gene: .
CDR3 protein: CASSAGTPTYEQYF
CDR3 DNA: TGCGCCAGCAGCGCCGGGACTCCTACCTACGAGCAGTACTTC

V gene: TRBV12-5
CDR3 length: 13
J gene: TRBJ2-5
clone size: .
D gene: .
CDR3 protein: CASGLDSAETQYF
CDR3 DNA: TGTGCTAGTGGTCTCGACAGCGCGGAGACCCAGTACTTC

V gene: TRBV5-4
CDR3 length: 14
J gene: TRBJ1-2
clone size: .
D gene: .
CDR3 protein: CASSSTAGSYGYTF
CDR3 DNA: TGTGCCAGCAGCTCCACGGCCGGGAGCTATGGCTACACCTTC

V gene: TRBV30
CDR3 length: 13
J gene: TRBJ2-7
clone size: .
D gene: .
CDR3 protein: CAWSGSVSYEQYF
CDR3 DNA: TGTGCCTGGAGTGGTAGCGTGAGCTACGAGCAGTACTTC

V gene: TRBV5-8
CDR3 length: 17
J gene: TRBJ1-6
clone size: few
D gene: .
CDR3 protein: CASSTRTVKGYNSPLHF
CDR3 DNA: TGTGCCAGCAGCACACGGACAGTGAAGGGTTATAATTCACCCCTCCACTTT

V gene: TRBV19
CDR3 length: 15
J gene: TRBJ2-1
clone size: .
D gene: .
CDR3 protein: CASSIQGHGYNEQFF
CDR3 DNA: TGTGCCAGTAGTATTCAGGGACACGGGTACAATGAGCAGTTCTTC

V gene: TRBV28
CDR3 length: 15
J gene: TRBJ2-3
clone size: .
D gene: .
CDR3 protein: CASTHRDSRADTQYF
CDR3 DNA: TGTGCCAGCACCCACCGGGACTCGAGGGCAGATACGCAGTATTTT

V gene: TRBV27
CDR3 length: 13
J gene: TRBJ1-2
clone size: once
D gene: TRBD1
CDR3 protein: CASSSTGGYGYTF
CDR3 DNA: TGTGCCAGCAGTTCGACAGGGGGCTATGGCTACACCTTC

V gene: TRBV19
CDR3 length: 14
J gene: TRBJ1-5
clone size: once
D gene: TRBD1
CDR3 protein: CASSIGTGNQPQHF
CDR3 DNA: TGTGCCAGTAGTATCGGGACAGGCAATCAGCCCCAGCATTTT

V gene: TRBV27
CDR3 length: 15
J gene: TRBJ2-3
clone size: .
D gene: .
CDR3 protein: CASSSRRGITDTQYF
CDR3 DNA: TGTGCCAGCAGCTCCCGCCGGGGGATCACAGATACGCAGTATTTT

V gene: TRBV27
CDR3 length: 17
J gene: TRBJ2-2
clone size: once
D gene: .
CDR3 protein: CASSLLGGMGASGELFF
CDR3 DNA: TGTGCCAGCAGTTTATTAGGAGGAATGGGTGCATCCGGGGAGCTGTTTTTT

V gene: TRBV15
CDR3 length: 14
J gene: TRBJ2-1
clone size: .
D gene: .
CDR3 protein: CATSRLQGYNEQFF
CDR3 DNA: TGTGCCACCAGCAGACTTCAGGGATACAATGAGCAGTTCTTC

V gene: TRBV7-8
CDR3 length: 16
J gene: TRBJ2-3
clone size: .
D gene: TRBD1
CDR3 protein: CASSLEARGLADTQYF
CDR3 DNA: TGTGCCAGCAGCTTAGAGGCCAGGGGGCTTGCAGATACGCAGTATTTT

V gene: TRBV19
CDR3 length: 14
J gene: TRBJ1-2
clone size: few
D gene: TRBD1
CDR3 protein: CASAKGTGLYGYTF
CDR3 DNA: TGTGCCAGTGCGAAAGGGACAGGGCTCTATGGCTACACCTTC

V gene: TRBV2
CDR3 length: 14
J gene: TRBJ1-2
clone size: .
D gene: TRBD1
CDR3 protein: CASSEGTGGPRYTF
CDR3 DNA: TGTGCCAGCAGTGAGGGGACAGGGGGACCCCGCTACACCTTC

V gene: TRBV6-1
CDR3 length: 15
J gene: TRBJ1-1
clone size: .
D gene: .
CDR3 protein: CASSASGGGGTEAFF
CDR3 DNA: TGTGCCAGCAGTGCTTCGGGGGGCGGCGGCACTGAAGCTTTCTTT

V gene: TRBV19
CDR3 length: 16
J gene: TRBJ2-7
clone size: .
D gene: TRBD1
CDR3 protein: CASSAPQGRPLREQYF
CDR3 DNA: TGTGCCAGTAGTGCTCCACAGGGGCGTCCCCTACGCGAGCAGTACTTC

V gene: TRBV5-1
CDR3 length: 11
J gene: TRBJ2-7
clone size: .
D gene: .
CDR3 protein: CASSSSYEQYF
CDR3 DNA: TGCGCCAGCAGCTCATCCTACGAGCAGTACTTC

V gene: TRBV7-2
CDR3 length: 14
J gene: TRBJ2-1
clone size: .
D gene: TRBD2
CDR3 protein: CASSFETSQDEQFF
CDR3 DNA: TGTGCCAGCAGCTTCGAGACTAGCCAGGATGAGCAGTTCTTC

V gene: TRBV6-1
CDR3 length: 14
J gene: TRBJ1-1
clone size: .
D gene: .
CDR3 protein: CASTIGGVPGVAFF
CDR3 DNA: TGTGCCAGCACCATCGGGGGGGTGCCTGGGGTAGCTTTCTTT

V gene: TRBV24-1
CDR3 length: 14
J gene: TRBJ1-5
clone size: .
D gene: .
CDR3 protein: CATSAEASNQPQHF
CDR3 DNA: TGTGCCACCAGTGCGGAGGCTAGCAATCAGCCCCAGCATTTT

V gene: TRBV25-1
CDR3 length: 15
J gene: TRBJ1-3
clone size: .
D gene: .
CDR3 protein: CASSGRGNSGNTIYF
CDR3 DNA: TGTGCCAGCAGTGGACGCGGGAACTCTGGAAACACCATATATTTT

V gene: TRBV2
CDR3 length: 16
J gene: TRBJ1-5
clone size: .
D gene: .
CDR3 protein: CASSLIRTAVTQPQHF
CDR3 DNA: TGTGCCAGCAGTCTCATTAGGACAGCGGTGACTCAGCCCCAGCATTTT

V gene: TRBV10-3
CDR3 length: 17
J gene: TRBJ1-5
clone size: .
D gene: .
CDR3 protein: CAISEGQGYGGNQPQHF
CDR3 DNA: TGTGCCATCAGTGAGGGTCAGGGGTACGGGGGCAATCAGCCCCAGCATTTT

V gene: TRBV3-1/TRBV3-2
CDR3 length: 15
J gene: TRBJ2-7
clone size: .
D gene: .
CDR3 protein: CASRESGTLSYEQYF
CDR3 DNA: TGTGCCAGCAGAGAATCCGGGACTCTTTCCTACGAGCAGTACTTC

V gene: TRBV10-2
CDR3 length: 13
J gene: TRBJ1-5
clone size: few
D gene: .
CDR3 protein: CATSPGIYQPQHF
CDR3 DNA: TGCGCCACTTCCCCGGGGATTTATCAGCCCCAGCATTTT

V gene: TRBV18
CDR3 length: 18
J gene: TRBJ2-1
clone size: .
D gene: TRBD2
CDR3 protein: CASSPRRALAGAINEQFF
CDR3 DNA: TGTGCCAGCTCACCTCGAAGGGCACTAGCGGGAGCGATTAATGAGCAGTTCTTC

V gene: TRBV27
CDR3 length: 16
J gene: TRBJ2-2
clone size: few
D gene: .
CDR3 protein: CASSFFQVSDTGELFF
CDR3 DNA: TGTGCCAGCAGTTTCTTCCAGGTGTCGGACACCGGGGAGCTGTTTTTT

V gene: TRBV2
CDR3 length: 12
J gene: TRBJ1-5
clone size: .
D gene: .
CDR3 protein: CASSGEDQPQHF
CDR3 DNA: TGTGCCAGCAGTGGAGAGGATCAGCCCCAGCATTTT

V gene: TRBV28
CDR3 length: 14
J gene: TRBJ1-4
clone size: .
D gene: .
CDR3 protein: CASSLGGTNEKLFF
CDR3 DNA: TGTGCCAGCAGTTTGGGAGGGACTAATGAAAAACTGTTTTTT

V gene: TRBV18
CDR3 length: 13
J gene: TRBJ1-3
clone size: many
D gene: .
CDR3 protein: CASQGEIGNTIYF
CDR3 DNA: TGTGCCAGTCAGGGTGAAATTGGAAACACCATATATTTT

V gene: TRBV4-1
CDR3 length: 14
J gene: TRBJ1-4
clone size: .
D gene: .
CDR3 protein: CASSQVSPNEKLFF
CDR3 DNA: TGCGCCAGCAGCCAAGTAAGCCCTAATGAAAAACTGTTTTTT

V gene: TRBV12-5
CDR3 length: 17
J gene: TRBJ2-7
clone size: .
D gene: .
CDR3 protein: CASGLVPSNRVPYEQYF
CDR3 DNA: TGTGCTAGTGGTTTGGTACCCTCAAACAGGGTTCCCTACGAGCAGTACTTC

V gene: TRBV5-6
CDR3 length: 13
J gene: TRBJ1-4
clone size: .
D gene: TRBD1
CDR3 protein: CASSPDRGEKLFF
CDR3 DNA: TGTGCCAGCAGCCCCGACAGGGGAGAAAAACTGTTTTTT

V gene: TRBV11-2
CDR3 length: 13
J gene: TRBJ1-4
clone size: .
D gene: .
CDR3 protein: CASSLRGNEKLFF
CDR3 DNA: TGTGCCAGCAGCTTAAGAGGGAATGAAAAACTGTTTTTT

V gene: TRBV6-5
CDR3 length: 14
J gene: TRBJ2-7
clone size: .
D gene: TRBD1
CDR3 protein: CASSEGTGAYEQYF
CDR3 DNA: TGTGCCAGCAGCGAGGGGACAGGGGCCTACGAGCAGTACTTC

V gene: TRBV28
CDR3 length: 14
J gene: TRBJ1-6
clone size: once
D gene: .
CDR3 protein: CASETGTVNSPLHF
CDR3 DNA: TGTGCCAGCGAGACCGGGACTGTAAATTCACCCCTCCACTTT

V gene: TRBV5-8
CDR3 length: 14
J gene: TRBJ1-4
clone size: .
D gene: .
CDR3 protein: CASGLGRFGEKLFF
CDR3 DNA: TGTGCCAGCGGCTTGGGCAGGTTCGGTGAAAAACTGTTTTTT

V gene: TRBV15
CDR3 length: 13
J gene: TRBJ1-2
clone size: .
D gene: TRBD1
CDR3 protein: CATNGGWTGGYTF
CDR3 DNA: TGTGCCACCAACGGAGGGTGGACAGGGGGCTACACCTTC

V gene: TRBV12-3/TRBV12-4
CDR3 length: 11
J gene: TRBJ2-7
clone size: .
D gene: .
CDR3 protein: CASSPGYEQYF
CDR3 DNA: TGTGCCAGCAGCCCCGGGTACGAGCAGTACTTC

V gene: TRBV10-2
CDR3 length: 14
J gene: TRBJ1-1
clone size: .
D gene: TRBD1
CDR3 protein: CASRTTGGSPEAFF
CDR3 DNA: TGCGCCAGCAGAACAACAGGGGGGTCTCCTGAAGCTTTCTTT

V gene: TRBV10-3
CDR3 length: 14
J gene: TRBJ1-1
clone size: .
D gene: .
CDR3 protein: CAISTARGNTEAFF
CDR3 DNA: TGTGCCATTTCGACAGCACGTGGGAACACTGAAGCTTTCTTT

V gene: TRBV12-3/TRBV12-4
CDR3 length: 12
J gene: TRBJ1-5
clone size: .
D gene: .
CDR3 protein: CASSPPNQPQHF
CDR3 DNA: TGTGCCAGCAGCCCTCCCAATCAGCCCCAGCATTTT

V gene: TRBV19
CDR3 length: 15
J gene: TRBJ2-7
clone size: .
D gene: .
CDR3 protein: CASSIGGQGSPKQYF
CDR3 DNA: TGTGCCAGTAGTATAGGGGGGCAGGGTTCGCCAAAGCAGTACTTC

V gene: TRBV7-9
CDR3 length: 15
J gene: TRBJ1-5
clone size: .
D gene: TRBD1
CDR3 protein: CASSPGTGNEQPQHF
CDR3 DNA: TGTGCCAGCAGCCCAGGGACAGGGAATGAACAGCCCCAGCATTTT

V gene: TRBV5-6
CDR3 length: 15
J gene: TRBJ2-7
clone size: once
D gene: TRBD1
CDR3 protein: CASSQAGQGSYEQYF
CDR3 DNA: TGTGCCAGCAGCCAGGCAGGACAGGGCTCCTACGAGCAGTACTTC

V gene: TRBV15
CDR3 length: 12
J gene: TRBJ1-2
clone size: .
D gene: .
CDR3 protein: CATSRGTVGYTF
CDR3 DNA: TGTGCCACCAGCAGAGGGACAGTTGGCTACACCTTC